This T cell receptor beta chain was recovered during a study of blood T cell repertoires in COVID-19. This CDR3 spans 14 amino acids. The germline gives CDR1 SGHVS, CDR2 FQNEAQ. V was trimmed by 5 bases and J by 8 bases, leaving 16 bases between them. Assay used: immunoSEQ multiplex PCR; TCRdb lists only in-frame clones, some missing. The sample yields 200,000 or so clones, 86% seen once. The receptor comes from a woman aged 40 to 55 with acute COVID-19. The gene calls are TRBV7-8 and TRBJ2-1, with a weak D call TRBD2 (5 bases). The sample consisted of PBMCs or T cells enriched from blood (not recorded which). This chain's CDR3 is CASSQTRGRHEQFF. DNA of the CDR3: TGTGCCAGCAGCCAAACCCGAGGGCGGCATGAGCAGTTCTTC.